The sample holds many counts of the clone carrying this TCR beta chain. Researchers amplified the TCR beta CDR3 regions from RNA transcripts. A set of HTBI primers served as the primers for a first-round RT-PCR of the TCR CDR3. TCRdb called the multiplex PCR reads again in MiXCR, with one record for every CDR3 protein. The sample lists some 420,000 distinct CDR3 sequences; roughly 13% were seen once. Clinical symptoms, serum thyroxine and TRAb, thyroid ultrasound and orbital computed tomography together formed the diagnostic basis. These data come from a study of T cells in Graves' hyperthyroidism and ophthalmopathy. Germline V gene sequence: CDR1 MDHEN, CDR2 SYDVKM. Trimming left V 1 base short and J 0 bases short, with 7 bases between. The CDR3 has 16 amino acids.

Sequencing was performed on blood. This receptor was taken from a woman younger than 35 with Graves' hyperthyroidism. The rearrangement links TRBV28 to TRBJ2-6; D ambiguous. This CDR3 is CASSLYVGSGANVLTF. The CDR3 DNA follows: TGTGCCAGCAGTTTATATGTTGGCTCTGGGGCCAACGTCCTGACTTTC.